Sequencing of this T cell receptor (beta chain) was carried out in a study of regulatory T cells in long-lasting Graves disease. About the study: Under 3 months of antithyroid drugs had been taken by newly diagnosed Graves' patients.

CDR3 regions were amplified by Arm-PCR using iRepertoire HTBI primers to build TCR beta libraries. Each CDR3 protein gets one entry after TCRdb re-called the multiplex PCR reads with MiXCR. The sample contains roughly 500,000 distinct CDR3 sequences, 12% of which appear only once. Specified time point: newly diagnosed GD, antithyroid drugs for less than 3 months. The TCR library was made from RNA extracted from PBMCs. With EDTA tubes as the receptacles, around 10 milliliters of peripheral blood were drawn. This CDR3 has 15 amino acids. Trimming removed 0 bases at V and 5 bases at J, with 14 bases between. The germline CDR1 and CDR2 sequences are SGHAT and FQNNGV. This clonotype showed up many times. Another study also made use of these data, one on T cells in Graves' hyperthyroidism and ophthalmopathy.

The chain couples TRBV11-2 to TRBJ2-7, with D unclear. The sequencing here drew on peripheral blood mononuclear cells (PBMCs), taken at new diagnosis, from a patient treated with antithyroid drugs. This TCR was recovered from a woman aged 25 to 39 with Graves disease. This CDR3 is CASSLELGLADEQYF. Here the CDR3 DNA reads TGTGCCAGCAGCTTAGAGTTGGGTCTCGCGGACGAGCAGTACTTC.